These 18 T cell receptor beta chains came from one sample sequenced in a study of vaccination and CD4 T cells after COVID-19 (dated by TCRdb to 2022 to 2024). The library was generated by PCR. Instrument on record: Illumina iSeq 100. DNA from cultured CD4+ T cells underwent TCR sequencing with the Oncomine TCR Beta short-read assay at the Johns Hopkins FTIC core. TCRdb reprocessing: public reads trimmed at Q25 with fastp, clones called with MiXCR, in-frame beta chains kept. Entries that share a CDR3 protein sequence are merged under the most common genes and DNA. The sample yields more than 20,000 distinct CDR3 sequences; roughly 33% were counted once. The ten largest clones represent 10% to 12% of the sample. Their cognate antigens are unknown. The time point label of this sample denotes: late sampling 161 to 241 days after vaccination in a few convalescent patients. The treatment or condition tag for this specimen amounts to: roughly 11-day PBMC culture with coronavirus spike peptide pools or control peptides (ViraFEST assay).

Sequenced material: CD4+ T cells from blood, cultured in vitro, taken about 7 months after SARS-CoV-2 vaccination. The receptor source for this set is a human donor who had recovered from COVID-19.

The chain links TRBV6-5 to TRBJ2-7; TRBD2 is a possible D gene (6 bases). CDR3 length: 15 amino acids. V was cut by 2 bases and J by 3 bases, with 14 bases left in between. Germline CDR1 reads MNHEY; CDR2 reads SVGAGI. The CDR3 loop reads CASSYGGTDNYEQYF. CDR3 coding DNA: TGTGCCAGCAGTTACGGGGGGACGGACAACTACGAGCAGTACTTC.

V is TRBV15 and J is TRBJ1-1; D gene ambiguous. Deletions cut 0 bases from V and 11 bases from J, with 13 bases between. The germline V gene encodes CDR1 LNHNV and CDR2 YYDKDF (reference sequence). This CDR3 comprises 13 residues. CDR3 sequence: CATSRDREGLAFF. The CDR3 DNA is TGTGCCACCAGCAGAGATCGGGAGGGATTGGCTTTCTTT.

This clonotype was seen a handful of times. This rearrangement joins TRBV19 to TRBJ1-2; weak D call: TRBD1 (6 bases). The germline V and J ends were trimmed by 10 bases and 5 bases, with 20 bases remaining between them. CDR3 length: 14 amino acids. Germline assignment: CDR1 LNHDA and CDR2 SQIVND (reference sequence). CDR3 nucleotide sequence: TGTGCCACACTACCCCCCCCAGGGGAATATGGCTACACCTTC. Protein sequence: CATLPPPGEYGYTF. The full variable domain, rest sourced from reference TRBV19 and TRBJ1-2, is DGGITQSPKYLFRKEGQNVTLSCEQNLNHDAMYWYRQDPGQGLRLIYYSQIVNDFQKGDIAEGYSVSREKKESFPLTVTSAQKNPTAFYLCATLPPPGEYGYTFGSGTRLTVV.

This clonotype was seen a few times. The genes are TRBV2 and TRBJ1-2, with D unclear. The CDR3 has 14 amino acids. Trimming took off 4 bases at V and 0 bases at J, with 9 bases between the two ends. CDR1 and CDR2 (germline): SNHLY, FYNNEI. The CDR3 coding sequence is TGTGCCAGCAGTGCTTATACAGCTAACTATGGCTACACCTTC. It encodes CASSAYTANYGYTF.

The chain is built from TRBV18 and TRBJ1-2; D unresolved. The germline gives CDR1 KGHSH, CDR2 LQKENI. The CDR3 is made up of 15 amino acids. V lost 3 bases to trimming and J lost 0 bases, with 11 bases between them. The CDR3 protein is CASSPGGTTNYGYTF. CDR3 in DNA: TGTGCCAGCTCACCGGGCGGCACGACTAACTATGGCTACACCTTC.

In its sample, this clonotype ranks as medium-sized (0.01 to 0.1%). This rearrangement joins TRBV20-1 to TRBJ2-5; D may be TRBD1 or TRBD2 (5 bases each). The V end was cut by 3 bases, the J end by 0 bases, with 14 bases between. The CDR3 contains 15 residues. Germline values: CDR1 DFQATT, CDR2 SNEGSKA (reference sequence). DNA for the CDR3: TGCAGTGCTAGGTCGACCCGGGACGACCAAGAGACCCAGTACTTC. Its translation is CSARSTRDDQETQYF.

This chain links TRBV10-3 with TRBJ1-3; D unclear. V was pared by 2 bases and J by 7 bases, with 12 bases between. The CDR3 length is 14 residues. CDR1 and CDR2 (germline): ENHRY, SYGVKD. The CDR3 protein is CAISEDILWNTIYF. In nucleotides, the CDR3 is TGTGCCATCAGTGAGGATATACTTTGGAACACCATATATTTT.

In its sample, this clonotype was seen many times. The chain uses TRBV20-1 and TRBJ2-3, with TRBD2 as a possible D gene (5 bases). Trimming pared 3 bases from V and 2 bases from J, leaving 9 bases between. Germline V gene sequence: CDR1 DFQATT, CDR2 SNEGSKA (reference sequence). The CDR3 has 13 amino acids. As DNA, the CDR3 is TGCAGTGCTAGGGACTCCTACACAGATACGCAGTATTTT. Protein: CSARDSYTDTQYF.

This clonotype was picked up a small number of times. V and J are TRBV2 and TRBJ2-7, with TRBD2 as a possible D gene (5 bases). The V gene's germline CDR1 is SNHLY and CDR2 FYNNEI. The length of the CDR3 is 11 residues. Trimming cost V 6 bases and J 6 bases, with 9 bases left between them. The CDR3 here is CASSRGGEQYF. The CDR3 region has the DNA TGTGCCAGCAGCCGTGGAGGCGAGCAGTACTTC.

The J gene is TRBJ2-7, the V gene TRBV7-2, with D tentatively TRBD1 or TRBD2 (6 bases each). The V end was cut by 6 bases, the J end by 3 bases, with 18 bases between. The CDR3 has 15 amino acids. Germline V lookup: CDR1 SGHTA, CDR2 FQGNSA. The CDR3 is CASRGSPGAGYEQYF. CDR3 DNA: TGTGCCAGCAGGGGATCCCCGGGGGCTGGCTACGAGCAGTACTTC.

The CDR3 loop is CASSQYQLGETQYF. The DNA of the CDR3 is TGTGCCAGCAGCCAATACCAGCTTGGGGAGACCCAGTACTTC. V gene TRBV4-2 combines with J gene TRBJ2-5; D not certain. The length of the CDR3 is 14 residues. With 2 bases removed from V and 5 bases from J, the gap between germline ends came to 12 bases. Germline lookup yields CDR1 LGHNA and CDR2 YNFKEQ.

The chain recombines TRBV7-2 with TRBJ2-5; 10 bases agree with TRBD2. Trimming cost V 6 bases and J 0 bases; bases outside gene matches: 13. Germline values: CDR1 SGHTA, CDR2 FQGNSA. The CDR3 spans 18 residues. Written as DNA, the CDR3 is TGTGCCAGCAGTATAGTTCCCAGCGGGGGGGAAAACCAAGAGACCCAGTACTTC. Translating gives CASSIVPSGGENQETQYF.

This sequence joins TRBV4-2 and TRBJ2-5; a weak D match, TRBD1 (5 bases). V dropped 1 base and J dropped 1 base, with 16 bases sitting between them. Germline lookup yields CDR1 LGHNA and CDR2 YNFKEQ. This CDR3 has 17 residues. DNA for the CDR3: TGTGCCAGCAGCCAAGTTGGCTTTGGTGACAGCCAAGAGACCCAGTACTTC. Protein: CASSQVGFGDSQETQYF.

Relative to its sample, this clonotype is medium-sized. The chain is built from TRBV15 and TRBJ1-2; 8 bases match TRBD1. J gave up 8 bases and V 0 bases, and 8 bases lay outside the gene matches. CDR3 length equals 15 residues. Looked up from germline, CDR1 is LNHNV and CDR2 is YYDKDF (reference sequence). The DNA of the CDR3 is TGTGCCACCAGCAGAGACGCAGGGGGCGCAGGGGGCTACACCTTC. Its translation: CATSRDAGGAGGYTF.

CDR3 in amino acids: CASSWAGVVSYEQYF. The CDR3 DNA reads as TGTGCCAGCAGTTGGGCAGGGGTTGTTTCCTACGAGCAGTACTTC. The rearrangement joins TRBV6-5 to TRBJ2-7; a weak D match, TRBD1 (6 bases). The CDR3 is 15 amino acids. Germline CDR1 reads MNHEY; CDR2 reads SVGAGI. The germline V and J ends were trimmed by 4 bases and 1 base, with 14 bases remaining between them.

This clonotype was observed a handful of times. The V gene is TRBV2, the J gene TRBJ1-5; TRBD1 might be the D (5 bases). CDR1 and CDR2 from the germline V gene are SNHLY and FYNNEI. This CDR3 has 13 amino acids. With 5 bases removed from V and 5 bases from J, the gap between germline ends came to 10 bases. This chain's CDR3 is CASSKGTDQPQHF. In DNA form, the CDR3 reads TGTGCCAGCAGTAAAGGGACGGATCAGCCCCAGCATTTT.

This clonotype was seen only a few times. V is TRBV20-1 and J is TRBJ2-3, with 10 nucleotides matching TRBD1. Losses at the gene ends were 4 bases for V and 2 bases for J; bases not matched to a gene: 18. The CDR3 extends over 19 amino acids. CDR1 and CDR2 from the germline V gene are DFQATT and SNEGSKA (reference sequence). CDR3 bases: TGCAGTGCTACCAGCCCACAAGAAAGACAGGGGGCTTTCACAGATACGCAGTATTTT. This sequence encodes CSATSPQERQGAFTDTQYF.

This clonotype has a handful of counts. V gene TRBV7-2 combines with J gene TRBJ1-5, with 7 bases that match TRBD1. The CDR3 totals 15 residues. Germline V CDR1 and CDR2: SGHTA, FQGNSA. V shed 3 bases, J shed 4 bases, and the junction held 6 bases outside the gene matches. CDR3 sequence (DNA): TGTGCCAGCAGCTTGGTCTGGGACAGTAATCAGCCCCAGCATTTT. This sequence encodes CASSLVWDSNQPQHF. The entire variable domain, with the rest obtained from reference TRBV7-2 and TRBJ1-5, is as follows: GAGVSQSPSNKVTEKGKDVELRCDPISGHTALYWYRQSLGQGLEFLIYFQGNSAPDKSGLPSDRFSAERTGGSVSTLTIQRTQQEDSAVYLCASSLVWDSNQPQHFGDGTRLSIL.